The 20 T cell receptor beta chains below come from one sample, sequenced in a study of regulatory T cells in long-lasting Graves disease. Both iRepertoire HTBI primers and Arm-PCR of CDR3 regions were used to build the TCR beta libraries. TCRdb reprocessed the multiplex PCR reads with MiXCR, giving one entry per CDR3 protein. The sample has more than 650,000 distinct CDR3 sequences, 25% to 35% seen once. Time point specified: persistent/refractory GD, antithyroid drugs over 5 years with positive TRAb. Following extraction of RNA from PBMCs, that RNA was used to make the TCR library. The material was peripheral blood mononuclear cells (PBMCs), obtained when the disease was refractory, from a patient treated with antithyroid drugs. These receptors were obtained from a female donor with Graves disease.

This sequence joins TRBV5-4 and TRBJ2-7; TRBD2 matches 12 bases. The germline V gene encodes CDR1 SGHNT and CDR2 YYREEE (reference sequence). J lost 0 bases, V lost 4 bases, and 2 bases had no gene match. The CDR3 consists of 15 residues. The DNA for the CDR3 is TGTGCCAGCAGCGGACTAGCGGGAAGCTCCTACGAGCAGTACTTC. It is translated as CASSGLAGSSYEQYF. Complete variable domain (other parts from reference TRBV5-4 and TRBJ2-7): ETGVTQSPTHLIKTRGQQVTLRCSSQSGHNTVSWYQQALGQGPQFIFQYYREEENGRGNFPPRFSGLQFPNYSSELNVNALELDDSALYLCASSGLAGSSYEQYFGPGTRLTVT.

This clonotype has at least ten counts. The rearrangement joins TRBV2 to TRBJ2-7; TRBD1 matches 8 bases. Germline V CDR1 and CDR2: SNHLY, FYNNEI. This CDR3 region has 13 residues. Germline trimming cut 6 bases from V and 4 bases from J; bases unmatched to any gene: 5. This chain's CDR3 is CASSDRGGYEQYF. The CDR3 nucleotides read TGTGCCAGCAGCGACAGGGGTGGTTACGAGCAGTACTTC.

The V and J genes are TRBV20-1 and TRBJ1-1; D gene uncertain. CDR1 and CDR2 from the germline V gene are DFQATT and SNEGSKA (reference sequence). This CDR3 is 13 amino acids long. Trimming stripped 6 bases from V and 3 bases from J, with 14 bases between. CDR3 sequence reads: CSAGFLEDTEAFF. CDR3 nucleotide sequence: TGCAGTGCCGGTTTTTTGGAAGACACTGAAGCTTTCTTT.

The J gene is TRBJ2-4, the V gene TRBV10-1; 7 nucleotides agree with TRBD1. CDR1 WNHNN and CDR2 SYGVQD come from the germline V gene (reference sequence). V gave up 8 bases and J gave up 6 bases; unmatched junction bases: 10. This CDR3 is built from 14 residues. This chain's CDR3 is CASQDSGTANIQYF. The CDR3 DNA reads TGCGCCAGCCAGGATTCCGGGACAGCAAACATTCAGTACTTC.

In DNA form, the CDR3 reads TGTGCCAGCAGCGTTACCGGGGAAGGGACCTACGAGCAGTACTTC. Its protein product is CASSVTGEGTYEQYF. The chain has TRBV9 and TRBJ2-7, with D tentatively TRBD2 (5 bases). Between the trimmed V and J ends, which lost 2 bases and 2 bases, there was a span of 14 bases. The CDR3 sequence is 15 residues long. Germline V gene data show CDR1 as SGDLS and CDR2 as YYNGEE.

The chain uses TRBV7-3 and TRBJ2-5, with 13 nucleotides matching TRBD2. Trimming cost V 5 bases and J 4 bases; bases outside gene matches: 10. The CDR3 extends over 17 amino acids. Germline CDR1 and CDR2: SGHTA and FQGTGA. In nucleotides, the CDR3 is TGTGCCAGCAGCCCCGGACTAGCGGGAGCAGGGGCAGAGACCCAGTACTTC. It translates to CASSPGLAGAGAETQYF.

The chain employs TRBV28 and TRBJ1-1; TRBD1 agrees at 9 bases. The germline CDR1 and CDR2 sequences are MDHEN and SYDVKM. The V and J ends lost 3 bases and 4 bases, in that order; junction bases with no gene match: 6. This CDR3 has 15 amino acids. CDR3 coding DNA: TGTGCCAGCAGTTTTTACAGGGGGCCTAGCACTGAAGCTTTCTTT. Amino acids: CASSFYRGPSTEAFF.

V is TRBV6-1 and J is TRBJ2-2; 12 bases are shared with TRBD2. Germline V gives CDR1 MNHNS, CDR2 SASEGT. CDR3 length: 17 residues. Trimming took 6 bases from V and 3 from J; bases not matched to a gene: 8. The CDR3 nucleotides are TGTGCCAGCAGAATGACTAGCGGGAGATCGGACACCGGGGAGCTGTTTTTT. Translation gives CASRMTSGRSDTGELFF.

The chain joins TRBV7-9 to TRBJ1-2; 7 nucleotides line up with TRBD1. The CDR3 contains 13 residues. With V trimmed by 6 bases and J by 9 bases, 10 bases remained unmatched. Germline CDR1 reads SEHNR; CDR2 reads FQNEAQ (reference sequence). CDR3 DNA: TGTGCCAGCAGTTCAGGGACAGAGACTCGCTACACCTTC. As protein: CASSSGTETRYTF.

This clonotype was detected only a few times. V gene TRBV20-1 combines with J gene TRBJ1-4; D remains unclear. Germline values: CDR1 DFQATT, CDR2 SNEGSKA (reference sequence). The V end lost 1 base, the J end lost 8 bases, and 2 bases lay between the germline ends. The CDR3 runs 10 residues. CDR3 loop: CSARGEKLFF. The CDR3 DNA reads TGCAGTGCTAGAGGCGAAAAACTGTTTTTT.

The chain combines TRBV20-1 with TRBJ2-7; D is ambiguous. CDR1 and CDR2 from the germline V gene are DFQATT and SNEGSKA (reference sequence). The CDR3 is made up of 13 amino acids. V was cut by 1 base and J by 3 bases, with 10 bases left in between. The DNA of the CDR3 is TGCAGTGCTAGAGTCGGCAGAGGCTACGAGCAGTACTTC. As protein: CSARVGRGYEQYF.

This chain joins TRBV5-1 and TRBJ1-1; no firm D call. CDR1 SGHRS and CDR2 YFSETQ come from the germline V gene. Trimming left V 4 bases short and J 1 base short, with 14 bases between. This CDR3 is built from 15 residues. The DNA of the CDR3 is TGCGCCAGCAGCCCCCGTTCCAAGCCGAACACTGAAGCTTTCTTT. It yields the protein CASSPRSKPNTEAFF. Filled out from reference TRBV5-1 and TRBJ1-1, the complete variable domain reads KAGVTQTPRYLIKTRGQQVTLSCSPISGHRSVSWYQQTPGQGLQFLFEYFSETQRNKGNFPGRFSGRQFSNSRSEMNVSTLELGDSALYLCASSPRSKPNTEAFFGQGTRLTVV.

The V call is TRBV20-1, the J call TRBJ2-7, with D possibly being TRBD1 (6 bases). Germline values: CDR1 DFQATT, CDR2 SNEGSKA (reference sequence). The CDR3 covers 14 residues. Trimming removed 1 base at V and 5 bases at J, with 15 bases between. The CDR3 loop is CSARVPQGRNEQYF. CDR3 sequence (DNA): TGCAGTGCTAGAGTACCGCAGGGGCGAAACGAGCAGTACTTC.

This chain joins TRBV20-1 and TRBJ2-7; 12 bases match TRBD2. Germline V lookup: CDR1 DFQATT, CDR2 SNEGSKA (reference sequence). The CDR3 length is 14 residues. Germline trimming cut 4 bases from V and 3 bases from J; bases unmatched to any gene: 4. CDR3: CSATRTSGNYEQYF. The CDR3 nucleotides read TGCAGTGCTACCCGGACTAGCGGGAACTACGAGCAGTACTTC.

This clonotype appeared many times. The chain has TRBV6-4 and TRBJ1-1, with D uncertain. The CDR3 has 13 amino acids. Germline V gene lookup returns CDR1 MRHNA and CDR2 SNTAGT. V was cut by 6 bases and J by 2 bases, with 10 bases left in between. The CDR3 DNA follows: TGTGCCAGCAGCCATCAGAGTAACACTGAAGCTTTCTTT. It specifies CASSHQSNTEAFF.

This clonotype was found a few times. This sequence joins TRBV29-1 and TRBJ2-7; TRBD1 might be the D (6 bases). The germline V gene encodes CDR1 SQVTM and CDR2 ANQGSEA. V lost 6 bases and J 1 base, leaving 13 bases between the germline ends. CDR3 size: 13 residues. This CDR3 reads CSVRDKTSYEQYF. CDR3 DNA: TGCAGCGTCCGGGACAAAACTTCCTACGAGCAGTACTTC.

Turning to this clonotype: A read error may explain this, as a much larger clone is one base away. Since the CDR3 does not end with the conserved phenylalanine or tryptophan, this likely comes from a read error. This chain uses TRBV2 with TRBJ1-1, with D possibly TRBD1 on 5 matching bases. This CDR3 has 14 residues. Germline V gives CDR1 SNHLY, CDR2 FYNNEI. Trimming removed 5 bases from V and 4 bases from J, with 14 bases in between. CDR3 in amino acids: CASSPQGPLTEAFS. The CDR3 DNA follows: TGTGCCAGCAGTCCCCAGGGACCGCTCACTGAAGCTTTCTCT.

Turning to this clonotype: One end of the junction is discordant with germline, which a read error may explain. The CDR3 DNA follows: TGTGCCGGCTCGCGACAGGGGATGAACACTGAAGCTCTCTTT. Protein: CAGSRQGMNTEALF. The rearrangement links TRBV6-1 to TRBJ1-1; 8 nucleotides agree with TRBD1. Germline assignment: CDR1 MNHNS and CDR2 SASEGT. The CDR3 spans 14 residues.

This clonotype occurred a few times. The chain links TRBV14 to TRBJ1-2, with 8 positions matching TRBD1. CDR1 and CDR2 (germline): SGHDN, FVKESK. The CDR3 has 18 amino acids. V shed 2 bases, J shed 4 bases, and the junction held 15 bases outside the gene matches. The DNA of the CDR3 is TGTGCCAGCAGCCAACTGACAGGGGTCCCTTCCCTCCTCTATGGCTACACCTTC. Its translation: CASSQLTGVPSLLYGYTF.

This clonotype occurred many times. The chain uses TRBV12-3 or TRBV12-4 and TRBJ1-5, with 7 nucleotides matching TRBD1. V lost 6 bases, J lost 7 bases, and 9 bases stayed unmatched. The CDR3 spans 14 residues. The CDR3: CASSPRQGVQPQHF. As DNA, the CDR3 is TGTGCCAGCAGCCCACGACAGGGCGTCCAGCCCCAGCATTTT.